This passage covers 20 T cell receptor beta chains from one sample sequenced in a study of T-cell reconstitution after alpha-beta-depleted transplantation in children. A TCRbeta library incorporating unique molecular identifiers was prepared. TCRdb reprocessed the PCR reads via MiXCR and lists one record per CDR3 protein. The data show about 310,000 distinct CDR3 sequences, around 25% seen once. This specimen consisted of PBMCs, mostly from graft donor cells, obtained 180 days after TCRalphabeta/CD19-depleted stem cell transplant. These receptor sequences come from a male patient under 18 who had a stem cell transplant for acute lymphoblastic leukemia, so the T cells may come from the graft donor.

This clonotype was counted a few times. The rearrangement uses TRBV12-3 or TRBV12-4 and TRBJ1-6; 7 nucleotides line up with TRBD1. The CDR3 has 15 amino acids. The junction had 8 bases not matched to a gene; V was cut back by 6 bases and J by 6 bases. CDR3 region: CASRAGTALNSPLHF. The CDR3 DNA reads as TGTGCCAGCAGAGCCGGGACAGCGCTTAATTCACCCCTCCACTTT.

This clonotype was seen a few times. J is TRBJ2-5 and V is TRBV3-1; tentatively, D is TRBD1 or TRBD2 (5 bases each). This CDR3 region has 15 residues. CDR1 is LGHDT and CDR2 is YNNKEL in the germline V gene (reference sequence). Trimming removed 4 bases at V and 4 bases at J, with 16 bases between. The CDR3 DNA reads TGTGCCAGCAGCCCCTGGGCCACTGGGGGAGAGACCCAGTACTTC. Amino acids: CASSPWATGGETQYF.

The chain links TRBV3-1 to TRBJ2-1; 8 nucleotides line up with TRBD2. CDR1 LGHDT and CDR2 YNNKEL come from the germline V gene (reference sequence). V trimming: 11 bases; J trimming: 4 bases; junction bases outside the gene matches: 19. CDR3 size: 17 residues. CDR3 protein: CACCHLTGRVEYNEQFF. In DNA form, the CDR3 reads TGTGCCTGCTGCCATCTTACCGGGAGGGTCGAATACAATGAGCAGTTCTTC.

The V and J genes are TRBV27 and TRBJ2-7; D might be TRBD2 (6 bases). The CDR3 contains 13 residues. Trimming removed 3 bases at V and 3 bases at J, with 9 bases between. CDR1 MNHEY and CDR2 SMNVEV come from the germline V gene (reference sequence). The CDR3 protein is CASSFSGVYEQYF. Written as DNA, the CDR3 is TGTGCCAGCAGTTTTTCGGGGGTCTACGAGCAGTACTTC.

This clonotype was found a few times. This chain links TRBV27 with TRBJ2-1; 11 nucleotides match TRBD1. CDR3 size: 13 residues. Per germline, CDR1 MNHEY and CDR2 SMNVEV (reference sequence). V trimming: 6 bases; J trimming: 15 bases; junction bases outside the gene matches: 10. For the CDR3, the DNA is TGTGCCAGCAGCGGACAGGGGGCCCTTCTAGGGTTCTTC. Protein: CASSGQGALLGFF.

This clonotype has ten or more counts. This chain uses TRBV9 with TRBJ2-1; 8 nucleotides align to TRBD2. This CDR3 is built from 15 residues. J gave up 6 bases and V 3 bases, and 8 bases lay outside the gene matches. Germline values: CDR1 SGDLS, CDR2 YYNGEE. DNA of the CDR3: TGTGCCAGCAGCGAAGGAGCGGGAGATACCAATGAGCAGTTCTTC. As protein: CASSEGAGDTNEQFF.

This clonotype has a handful of counts. The chain uses TRBV15 and TRBJ2-1; D not certain. Looked up from germline, CDR1 is LNHNV and CDR2 is YYDKDF (reference sequence). The CDR3 consists of 14 residues. V lost 8 bases and J 1 base, leaving 12 bases between the germline ends. The CDR3: CATLSTVSYNEQFF. CDR3 coding DNA: TGTGCCACCCTAAGTACGGTTTCCTACAATGAGCAGTTCTTC.

The rearrangement uses TRBV29-1 and TRBJ2-7, with D possibly being TRBD1 (5 bases). Germline CDR1 SQVTM, CDR2 ANQGSEA. V lost 7 bases, J lost 2 bases, and 12 bases lay in between. This CDR3 spans 12 amino acids. The CDR3 spells CSAQGHTYEQYF. The CDR3 region has the DNA TGCAGCGCGCAGGGTCATACCTACGAGCAGTACTTC.

The chain has TRBV20-1 and TRBJ2-5; TRBD2 matches at 11 bases. The CDR3 sequence is 14 residues long. Per germline, CDR1 DFQATT and CDR2 SNEGSKA (reference sequence). V lost 7 bases to trimming and J lost 2 bases; unmatched junction nucleotides: 6. CDR3 sequence: CSGPLAGGQETQYF. In nucleotides, the CDR3 is TGCAGTGGGCCGTTAGCGGGAGGGCAAGAGACCCAGTACTTC.

This sequence joins TRBV6-1 and TRBJ1-5, with a tentative D call TRBD1 (5 bases). In germline, CDR1 is MNHNS, CDR2 SASEGT. With 8 bases removed from V and 7 bases from J, the gap between germline ends came to 15 bases. The CDR3 is 13 residues long. CDR3 sequence reads: CASARDFGQPQHF. In DNA, the CDR3 is TGTGCCAGCGCCAGGGACTTTGGGCAGCCCCAGCATTTT.

This clonotype was counted between two and nine times. This sequence joins TRBV27 and TRBJ2-5; TRBD1 is a possible D gene (6 bases). Trimming removed 2 bases at V and 1 base at J, with 11 bases between. Germline CDR1 MNHEY, CDR2 SMNVEV (reference sequence). The CDR3 spans 15 residues. CDR3 region: CASSLAQGFQETQYF. Here the CDR3 DNA reads TGTGCCAGCAGTTTAGCCCAGGGGTTCCAAGAGACCCAGTACTTC.

Here the CDR3 DNA reads TGTGCCAGCTCACCACCCGGCCCTCCCAATGAGCAGTTCTTC. It translates to CASSPPGPPNEQFF. This rearrangement joins TRBV18 to TRBJ2-1; D ambiguous. Between the trimmed V and J ends, which lost 0 bases and 6 bases, there was a span of 9 bases. This CDR3 spans 14 amino acids. Germline V gives CDR1 KGHSH, CDR2 LQKENI.

This clonotype was found a few times. The chain uses TRBV5-1 and TRBJ2-1; D unclear. V dropped 0 bases and J dropped 3 bases, with 7 bases sitting between them. The CDR3 spans 14 residues. Per germline, CDR1 SGHRS and CDR2 YFSETQ. The CDR3 coding sequence is TGCGCCAGCAGCTTGGGGGCACTCTACAATGAGCAGTTCTTC. The encoded protein is CASSLGALYNEQFF.

This chain joins TRBV7-2 and TRBJ2-1; 9 bases are shared with TRBD2. The CDR3 is 16 residues long. Losses at the gene ends were 2 bases for V and 9 bases for J; bases not matched to a gene: 11. Germline V gene data show CDR1 as SGHTA and CDR2 as FQGNSA. The CDR3 reads CASSLRASGTGGEQFF. In DNA form, the CDR3 reads TGTGCCAGCAGCTTAAGGGCTAGCGGGACCGGAGGTGAGCAGTTCTTC.

In this sample, this clonotype turned up many times. The CDR3 sequence is CASSQDPGLTYEQYF. The CDR3 DNA reads TGCGCCAGCAGCCAAGATCCCGGGCTCACCTACGAGCAGTACTTC. The chain employs TRBV4-1 and TRBJ2-7; D is ambiguous. The V end lost 0 bases, the J end lost 2 bases, and 11 bases lay between the germline ends. The CDR3 loop spans 15 amino acids. Germline V lookup: CDR1 MGHRA, CDR2 YSYEKL.

The J gene is TRBJ1-5, the V gene TRBV10-3, with no clear D. The germline CDR1 and CDR2 sequences are ENHRY and SYGVKD. This CDR3 has 17 residues. Trimming removed 0 bases from V and 5 bases from J, with 17 bases in between. CDR3 nucleotide sequence: TGTGCCATCAGTGAGTCATTGGGCGGCGGTGGTGATCAGCCCCAGCATTTT. Protein product: CAISESLGGGGDQPQHF.

The chain couples TRBV4-1 to TRBJ2-7; the D gene is possibly TRBD1 (7 bases). Trimming left V 0 bases short and J 4 bases short, with 13 bases between. CDR3 length: 15 residues. CDR1 and CDR2 from the germline V gene are MGHRA and YSYEKL. CDR3 DNA sequence: TGCGCCAGCAGCCAAGAGTGGAGGGGGCGATACGAGCAGTACTTC. Its translation: CASSQEWRGRYEQYF.

This clonotype appeared a few times. This chain connects TRBV27 to TRBJ1-6; D unresolved. V was shortened by 3 bases and J by 8 bases, with 8 bases between the two germline ends. Looked up from germline, CDR1 is MNHEY and CDR2 is SMNVEV (reference sequence). The CDR3 loop spans 13 amino acids. CDR3 in DNA: TGTGCCAGCAGTTTTGGTCGGTATTCACCCCTCCACTTT. Translated, it gives CASSFGRYSPLHF.

There are a few counts of this clonotype. The rearrangement links TRBV9 to TRBJ2-6; possibly TRBD1 for D (5 bases). The germline V gene encodes CDR1 SGDLS and CDR2 YYNGEE. V lost 0 bases and J 1 base, leaving 8 bases between the germline ends. The CDR3 is made up of 16 amino acids. CDR3 DNA sequence: TGTGCCAGCAGCGTAGTATCAGGGTCTGGGGCCAACGTCCTGACTTTC. Translation gives CASSVVSGSGANVLTF. Variable domain in full (rest from reference TRBV9 and TRBJ2-6): DSGVTQTPKHLITATGQRVTLRCSPRSGDLSVYWYQQSLDQGLQFLIQYYNGEERAKGNILERFSAQQFPDLHSELNLSSLELGDSALYFCASSVVSGSGANVLTFGAGSRLTVL.

The chain links TRBV25-1 to TRBJ2-1; D is perhaps TRBD2 (6 bases). Germline V lookup: CDR1 MGHDK, CDR2 SYGVNS. This CDR3 comprises 13 residues. Trimming took 8 bases from V and 3 from J, leaving 11 bases between them. As DNA, the CDR3 is TGTGCCAGCGGCCTGGGAGGCTACAATGAGCAGTTCTTC. Its protein product is CASGLGGYNEQFF.